This T cell receptor (beta chain) was sequenced in a study of blood T cell repertoires in COVID-19. Study at large: The United States, Italy and Spain supplied acute and convalescent COVID-19 samples. T cells, B-cell-depleted T cells, or PBMCs supplied cDNA or gDNA.

Original data processing: How many nucleated cells were present was estimated from reference gene primer amplification. The data were produced by immunoSEQ multiplex PCR, yet TCRdb's version contains in-frame clones alone and is incomplete. That table is the source of V, J and clone size, and D and trimming were worked out from the DNA. The sample has some 150,000 clones, roughly 79% seen once. V was clipped by 10 bases and J by 6 bases, with 12 bases between them. The length of the CDR3 is 11 residues. Looked up from germline, CDR1 is SNHLY and CDR2 is FYNNEI. Sequences were obtained from peripheral blood. The rearrangement links TRBV2 to TRBJ1-2, with a weak D call TRBD1 (6 bases). This receptor was taken from a human donor with acute or convalescent COVID-19. The donor label of this sample is uncertain. CDR3 region: CATLAGDGYTF. CDR3 DNA sequence: TGTGCCACCCTAGCAGGGGATGGCTACACCTTC.